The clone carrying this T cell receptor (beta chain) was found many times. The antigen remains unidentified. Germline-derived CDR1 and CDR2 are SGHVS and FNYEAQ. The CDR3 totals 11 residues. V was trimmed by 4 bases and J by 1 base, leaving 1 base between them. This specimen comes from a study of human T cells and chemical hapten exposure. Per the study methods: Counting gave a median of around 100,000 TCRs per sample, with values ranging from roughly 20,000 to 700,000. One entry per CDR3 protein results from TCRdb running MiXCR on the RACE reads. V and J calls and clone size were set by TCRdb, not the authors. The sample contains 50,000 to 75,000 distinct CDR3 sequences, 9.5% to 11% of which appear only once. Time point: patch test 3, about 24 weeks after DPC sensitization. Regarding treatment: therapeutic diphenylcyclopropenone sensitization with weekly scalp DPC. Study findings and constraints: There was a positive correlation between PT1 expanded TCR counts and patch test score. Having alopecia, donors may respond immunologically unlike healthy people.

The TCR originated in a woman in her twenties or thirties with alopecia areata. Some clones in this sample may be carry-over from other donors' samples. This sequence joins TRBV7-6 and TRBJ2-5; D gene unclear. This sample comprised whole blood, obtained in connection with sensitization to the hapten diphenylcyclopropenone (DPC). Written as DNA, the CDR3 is TGTGCCAGCAGCTCCCAAGAGACCCAGTACTTC. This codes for CASSSQETQYF.